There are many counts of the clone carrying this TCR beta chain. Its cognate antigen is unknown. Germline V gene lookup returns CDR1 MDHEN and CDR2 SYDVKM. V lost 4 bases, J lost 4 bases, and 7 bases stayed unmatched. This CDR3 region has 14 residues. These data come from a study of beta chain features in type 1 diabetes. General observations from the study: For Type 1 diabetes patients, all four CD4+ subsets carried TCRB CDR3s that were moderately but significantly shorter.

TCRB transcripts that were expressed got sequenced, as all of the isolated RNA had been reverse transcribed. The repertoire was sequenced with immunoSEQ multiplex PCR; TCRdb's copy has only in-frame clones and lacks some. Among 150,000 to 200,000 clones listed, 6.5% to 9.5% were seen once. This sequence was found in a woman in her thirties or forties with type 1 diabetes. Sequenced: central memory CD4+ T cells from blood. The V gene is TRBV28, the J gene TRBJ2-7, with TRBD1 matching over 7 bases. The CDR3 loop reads CASSSIRQGYEQYF. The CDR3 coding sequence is TGTGCCAGCAGTTCTATTCGACAGGGATACGAGCAGTACTTC.